This T cell receptor beta chain was identified in a study of shared clonotypes between healthy human individuals. Study overall: Three plates were used per donor for CD4 naive, three for CD4 memory, two for CD8 naive and one for CD8 memory. Regarding the study as a whole: Among non-shared clonotypes, generation probabilities were lower than among those shared by all four donors.

Naive CD8 cells were CD45RO-negative, positively selected for CCR7, excluding terminally differentiated effector memory CD45RA+ cells. All donors were Caucasian adults living in Nashville, Tennessee. As regards this clone: The target antigen is unknown.

This CDR3 has 15 amino acids. In germline, CDR1 is PRHDT, CDR2 FYEKMQ (reference sequence). The J segment lost 4 bases and the V segment lost 0 bases, leaving 2 bases of the junction unmatched. The authors distributed each subset's genomic DNA evenly over several immunoSEQ plates. Repertoires were generated with immunoSEQ multiplex PCR, while TCRdb's copy carries only in-frame clones and drops some. The sample contains approximately 840,000 clones, around 96% of which appear only once. The chain recombines TRBV13 with TRBJ2-1, with 8 bases that match TRBD2. The sequencing input was naive CD8+ T cells sorted from blood. This clonotype was sampled from a man aged 30 to 45 in good health. This CDR3 reads CASSLGGRAYNEQFF. The CDR3 DNA follows: TGTGCCAGCAGCTTAGGCGGGAGGGCATACAATGAGCAGTTCTTC.